The 15 T cell receptor beta chains listed next were all sequenced from one sample in a study of breast tumors, draining lymph nodes, adjacent tissues. The lymph nodes were axillary draining lymph nodes from breast cancer patients. TCRdb re-called the multiplex PCR reads through MiXCR, storing one row per CDR3 protein. The sample includes 150,000 to 200,000 distinct CDR3 sequences, 31% of them seen just once. The sample taken for sequencing was axillary lymph node tissue. The receptors shown here come from a female donor with breast cancer. Some clones in this sample may be carry-over from other donors' samples.

The gene calls are TRBV6-5 and TRBJ2-6; D is unclear. CDR1 and CDR2 (germline): MNHEY, SVGAGI. V gave up 0 bases and J gave up 1 base, with 10 bases separating them. The CDR3 sequence is 17 residues long. This CDR3 is CASSYSDQASGANVLTF. The CDR3 nucleotides are TGTGCCAGCAGTTACTCCGATCAGGCTTCTGGGGCCAACGTCCTGACTTTC.

This clonotype has ten or more counts. The chain links TRBV6-5 to TRBJ1-3, with D possibly being TRBD1 (6 bases). This CDR3 has 13 residues. From germline, CDR1 is MNHEY and CDR2 SVGAGI. Between the trimmed V and J ends, which lost 6 bases and 2 bases, there was a span of 8 bases. CDR3 in DNA: TGTGCCAGCAGCGAGGGGGCTGGAAACACCATATATTTT. This codes for CASSEGAGNTIYF.

This sequence joins TRBV5-5 and TRBJ1-2, with 8 bases lining up with TRBD1. The CDR3 has 14 amino acids. J lost 8 bases, V lost 4 bases, and 10 bases had no gene match. Per germline, CDR1 SGHKS and CDR2 YYEKEE (reference sequence). CDR3 residues: CASSPHLQGAGYTF. The CDR3 DNA follows: TGTGCCAGCAGCCCACACCTCCAGGGGGCAGGCTACACCTTC.

Details on this clonotype: Compared with germline, one end of the junction differs, possibly owing to a read error. This chain uses TRBV6-4 with TRBJ2-1; a weak D match, TRBD2 (6 bases). The CDR3 spans 15 residues. Germline V CDR1 and CDR2: MRHNA, SNTAGT. CDR3 residues: CTSSPGTYGYNEQFF. CDR3 nucleotide sequence: TGTACCAGCAGTCCCGGGACTTACGGCTACAATGAGCAGTTCTTC.

The chain uses TRBV2 and TRBJ2-7; 8 bases align to TRBD1. The CDR3 contains 16 residues. Looked up from germline, CDR1 is SNHLY and CDR2 is FYNNEI. With 7 bases clipped from V and 0 bases from J, the junction kept 11 bases outside the gene matches. CDR3 protein: CASKKDRDGLSYEQYF. CDR3 DNA sequence: TGTGCCAGCAAAAAGGACAGGGACGGCCTCTCCTACGAGCAGTACTTC. The full variable domain, with the rest looked up from reference TRBV2 and TRBJ2-7, is EPEVTQTPSHQVTQMGQEVILRCVPISNHLYFYWYRQILGQKVEFLVSFYNNEISEKSEIFDDQFSVERPDGSNFTLKIRSTKLEDSAMYFCASKKDRDGLSYEQYFGPGTRLTVT.

This clonotype was picked up a small number of times. The chain employs TRBV6-2 or TRBV6-3 and TRBJ2-3; 12 bases are shared with TRBD1. Per the germline V gene, CDR1 is MNHEY and CDR2 is SVGEGT. This CDR3 contains 16 residues. Unmatched junction bases numbered 10, after V lost 5 bases and J lost 7 bases. Here the CDR3 reads CASSLRPGTGGYTQYF. The CDR3 coding sequence is TGTGCCAGCAGTCTACGGCCCGGGACAGGGGGCTATACGCAGTATTTT.

The rearrangement links TRBV30 to TRBJ2-1; D tentatively reads TRBD1 or TRBD2 (5 bases each). The CDR3 covers 14 residues. The V end was cut by 5 bases, the J end by 5 bases, with 16 bases between. Per germline, CDR1 GTSNPN and CDR2 SVGIG (reference sequence). The CDR3 region is CAWRGGNTNNEQFF. The CDR3 DNA is TGTGCCTGGCGGGGCGGAAATACTAACAATGAGCAGTTCTTC.

With regard to this clonotype: A junction boundary mismatches the germline segment, possibly from a read error. The rearrangement links TRBV9 to TRBJ2-7; D is unclear. Looked up from germline, CDR1 is SGDLS and CDR2 is YYNGEE. The CDR3 has 14 amino acids. CDR3 residues: CASSVRWSSCEQSF. The CDR3 region has the DNA TGTGCCAGCAGCGTACGTTGGAGCTCCTGCGAGCAGTCCTTC.

The sample holds many counts of this clonotype. V and J are TRBV4-1 and TRBJ1-5, with 8 positions matching TRBD1. This CDR3 contains 17 residues. The J segment lost 5 bases and the V segment lost 0 bases, leaving 9 bases of the junction unmatched. Germline V gene lookup returns CDR1 MGHRA and CDR2 YSYEKL. The CDR3 region is CASSQDPGRGQDQPQHF. The CDR3 region has the DNA TGCGCCAGCAGCCAAGATCCGGGCAGGGGGCAAGATCAGCCCCAGCATTTT.

Ten or more counts support this clonotype. The chain recombines TRBV9 with TRBJ1-2; D uncertain. This CDR3 comprises 15 residues. The V end lost 0 bases, the J end lost 5 bases, and 14 bases lay between the germline ends. From germline, CDR1 is SGDLS and CDR2 YYNGEE. The CDR3 region is CASSVATRAEYGYTF. CDR3 nucleotide sequence: TGTGCCAGCAGCGTAGCTACGAGGGCGGAGTATGGCTACACCTTC.

This clonotype was recorded at least ten times. The rearrangement uses TRBV19 and TRBJ2-7; 10 nucleotides agree with TRBD2. Germline CDR1 reads LNHDA; CDR2 reads SQIVND (reference sequence). This CDR3 region has 17 residues. V shed 5 bases, J shed 2 bases, and the junction held 12 bases outside the gene matches. The CDR3 nucleotides are TGTGCCAGTAGTCCTGGGGGTAGCGGGAGGTGGACCTACGAGCAGTACTTC. Translating gives CASSPGGSGRWTYEQYF. The full variable domain, rest sourced from reference TRBV19 and TRBJ2-7, is DGGITQSPKYLFRKEGQNVTLSCEQNLNHDAMYWYRQDPGQGLRLIYYSQIVNDFQKGDIAEGYSVSREKKESFPLTVTSAQKNPTAFYLCASSPGGSGRWTYEQYFGPGTRLTVT.

J is TRBJ1-2 and V is TRBV12-3 or TRBV12-4; unclear D gene. V was clipped by 5 bases and J by 0 bases, with 10 bases between them. The CDR3 has 14 amino acids. CDR3 sequence: CASSPDGPNYGYTF. CDR3 in DNA: TGTGCCAGCAGTCCCGACGGACCTAACTATGGCTACACCTTC.

This clonotype was seen many times. This chain joins TRBV20-1 and TRBJ1-6; 7 nucleotides match TRBD1. Germline CDR1 and CDR2: DFQATT and SNEGSKA (reference sequence). This CDR3 is built from 13 residues. V trimming: 7 bases; J trimming: 6 bases; junction bases outside the gene matches: 6. In DNA form, the CDR3 reads TGCAGTGGGAGCGGGGACAGTAATTCACCCCTCCACTTT. Amino acids: CSGSGDSNSPLHF.

This clonotype was counted only a few times. The chain is built from TRBV27 and TRBJ2-1; D gene uncertain. CDR1 is MNHEY, CDR2 SMNVEV, per germline (reference sequence). The CDR3 covers 16 residues. Trimming took off 4 bases at V and 0 bases at J, with 13 bases between the two ends. The CDR3 DNA sequence: TGTGCCAGCAGTTCCTTTTTGACAAGCTCCTACAATGAGCAGTTCTTC. Its protein is CASSSFLTSSYNEQFF.

As to this clonotype: In this CDR3 the conserved last residue, phenylalanine or tryptophan, is missing, so a read error is likely. The chain carries TRBV12-3 or TRBV12-4 and TRBJ2-3; the D is unclear. V lost 6 bases and J lost 9, with 13 bases in between. CDR3 length equals 12 residues. CDR3 protein: CASSQGDLTQYL. The CDR3 DNA follows: TGTGCCAGCAGCCAAGGTGATCTCACGCAGTATCTT.